These 22 T cell receptor beta chains were all obtained from the same sample, sequenced in a study of cytomegalovirus exposure and HLA in healthy donors. The study ran its PCR with 60 Vbeta and 13 Jbeta primers. Generated by immunoSEQ multiplex PCR, the TCRdb table keeps only in-frame clones and is missing some. The data show 210,000 or so clones, roughly 88% seen once. Material: PBMCs. The receptors here all came from a boy aged 2 to 9 in good health and CMV-seronegative.

This clone was counted once. The rearrangement joins TRBV6-5 to TRBJ2-3, with 9 bases identical to TRBD2. This CDR3 is 15 amino acids long. The ends lost 0 bases at V and 4 bases at J; junction bases unmatched: 2. Germline loops: CDR1 MNHEY, CDR2 SVGAGI. The CDR3 sequence: CASSYSLAGSDTQYF. DNA of the CDR3: TGTGCCAGCAGTTACTCGCTAGCGGGATCAGATACGCAGTATTTT.

The chain couples TRBV5-1 to TRBJ2-1; 8 positions match TRBD2. The germline gives CDR1 SGHRS, CDR2 YFSETQ. This CDR3 contains 16 residues. V gave up 0 bases and J gave up 3 bases; unmatched junction bases: 5. CDR3 protein: CASSLDGRARYNEQFF. CDR3 DNA: TGCGCCAGCAGCTTGGACGGGAGGGCTCGCTACAATGAGCAGTTCTTC.

This chain connects TRBV30 to TRBJ2-2; TRBD1 aligns across 7 bases. The V gene end was trimmed by 0 bases and the J gene end by 5 bases; junction bases not matched to a gene: 6. The CDR3 contains 15 residues. Germline-derived CDR1 and CDR2 are GTSNPN and SVGIG (reference sequence). The CDR3 DNA reads as TGTGCCTGGAGTGTGGGTACAGGGGAAACCGGGGAGCTGTTTTTT. It codes for CAWSVGTGETGELFF.

In its sample, this clone was seen a few times. The chain has TRBV5-1 and TRBJ1-1, with a weak D call TRBD1 (6 bases). This CDR3 spans 14 amino acids. With 2 bases removed from V and 4 bases from J, the gap between germline ends came to 12 bases. CDR1 and CDR2 (germline): SGHRS, YFSETQ. Here the CDR3 reads CASSLQGVGTEAFF. In nucleotides, the CDR3 is TGCGCCAGCAGCTTACAGGGTGTCGGCACTGAAGCTTTCTTT. Using reference TRBV5-1 and TRBJ1-1 for the parts outside the CDR3, the full variable domain is KAGVTQTPRYLIKTRGQQVTLSCSPISGHRSVSWYQQTPGQGLQFLFEYFSETQRNKGNFPGRFSGRQFSNSRSEMNVSTLELGDSALYLCASSLQGVGTEAFFGQGTRLTVV.

V gene TRBV27 combines with J gene TRBJ2-3; a weak D match, TRBD2 (6 bases). The CDR3 is 15 amino acids. The germline V gene has CDR1 MNHEY and CDR2 SMNVEV (reference sequence). Between the trimmed V and J ends, which lost 1 base and 1 base, there was a span of 9 bases. The CDR3 DNA reads as TGTGCCAGCAGTTTATTTCCGGGAGGCACAGATACGCAGTATTTT. Amino acids: CASSLFPGGTDTQYF.

This chain uses TRBV5-4 with TRBJ2-7; tentatively, D is TRBD1 (6 bases). There are 13 residues in the CDR3. Germline assignment: CDR1 SGHNT and CDR2 YYREEE (reference sequence). V lost 5 bases and J 4 bases, leaving 13 bases between the germline ends. The CDR3 DNA is TGTGCCAGCAGGCCGGACAGTGGGTACGAGCAGTACTTC. Translation gives CASRPDSGYEQYF. Combining the CDR3 with reference TRBV5-4 and TRBJ2-7 gives the whole variable domain ETGVTQSPTHLIKTRGQQVTLRCSSQSGHNTVSWYQQALGQGPQFIFQYYREEENGRGNFPPRFSGLQFPNYSSELNVNALELDDSALYLCASRPDSGYEQYFGPGTRLTVT.

The chain joins TRBV14 to TRBJ2-1; the D gene is possibly TRBD2 (6 bases). Germline V gene sequence: CDR1 SGHDN, CDR2 FVKESK. V was cut by 3 bases and J by 0 bases, with 21 bases left in between. The CDR3 consists of 19 residues. Here the CDR3 DNA reads TGTGCCAGCAGCCAGATGGGACTGGTGCAGATAAGCTCCTACAATGAGCAGTTCTTC. Residues: CASSQMGLVQISSYNEQFF.

This clone appeared a single time. This chain uses TRBV7-2 with TRBJ2-1; 12 bases match TRBD2. Germline V gene data show CDR1 as SGHTA and CDR2 as FQGNSA. With 3 bases clipped from V and 2 bases from J, the junction kept 8 bases outside the gene matches. The CDR3 runs to 18 residues. The CDR3 DNA is TGTGCCAGCAGCTTTAGGCTAGCGGGGGGGACAACCTACAATGAGCAGTTCTTC. Its translation is CASSFRLAGGTTYNEQFF.

The rearrangement links TRBV25-1 to TRBJ1-5; the match to TRBD1 covers 9 bases. Germline assignment: CDR1 MGHDK and CDR2 SYGVNS. This CDR3 has 17 amino acids. The J segment lost 3 bases and the V segment lost 7 bases, leaving 13 bases of the junction unmatched. CDR3 in DNA: TGTGCCAGCACCCTAGCGGGGGACAGGGTGGACAATCAGCCCCAGCATTTT. Translated: CASTLAGDRVDNQPQHF. Drawing the rest from reference TRBV25-1 and TRBJ1-5, the complete variable domain is EADIYQTPRYLVIGTGKKITLECSQTMGHDKMYWYQQDPGMELHLIHYSYGVNSTEKGDLSSESTVSRIRTEHFPLTLESARPSHTSQYLCASTLAGDRVDNQPQHFGDGTRLSIL.

Here the CDR3 DNA reads TGTGCCAGCAGCCAAGATGTAGGGACTGCCCCTTACAATGAGCAGTTCTTC. Amino acids: CASSQDVGTAPYNEQFF. The J gene is TRBJ2-1, the V gene TRBV4-2; perhaps TRBD2 as D (6 bases). This CDR3 contains 17 residues. V gave up 0 bases and J gave up 4 bases, with 16 bases separating them. Germline lookup yields CDR1 LGHNA and CDR2 YNFKEQ.

This clone was seen only once. The rearrangement uses TRBV19 and TRBJ1-2, with TRBD1 matching over 7 bases. The CDR3 spans 14 residues. CDR1 is LNHDA, CDR2 SQIVND, per germline (reference sequence). V was pared by 6 bases and J by 1 base, with 5 bases of the junction left unmatched. This chain's CDR3 is CASSTWDSNYGYTF. The CDR3 DNA sequence: TGTGCCAGTAGCACCTGGGACAGTAACTATGGCTACACCTTC. Complete variable domain (other parts from reference TRBV19 and TRBJ1-2): DGGITQSPKYLFRKEGQNVTLSCEQNLNHDAMYWYRQDPGQGLRLIYYSQIVNDFQKGDIAEGYSVSREKKESFPLTVTSAQKNPTAFYLCASSTWDSNYGYTFGSGTRLTVV.

This chain joins TRBV29-1 and TRBJ2-5, with D uncertain. Germline CDR1 reads SQVTM; CDR2 reads ANQGSEA. The V and J ends lost 6 bases and 1 base respectively, with 6 bases between them. This CDR3 is built from 11 residues. The CDR3 reads CSVRVQETQYF. The CDR3 DNA sequence: TGCAGCGTACGCGTCCAAGAGACCCAGTACTTC.

This chain uses TRBV6-1 with TRBJ1-4; D is uncertain. Germline V CDR1 and CDR2: MNHNS, SASEGT. V lost 1 base and J 8 bases, leaving 14 bases between the germline ends. The CDR3 runs 15 residues. DNA of the CDR3: TGTGCCAGCAGTGAAGGGGCGGGGATACCCGAAAAACTGTTTTTT. This translates into CASSEGAGIPEKLFF.

This clone has more than one count but fewer than ten. The chain carries TRBV4-1 and TRBJ2-7, with 9 bases identical to TRBD2. The V gene's germline CDR1 is MGHRA and CDR2 YSYEKL. The J segment lost 4 bases and the V segment lost 2 bases, leaving 18 bases of the junction unmatched. The CDR3 contains 19 residues. The CDR3 sequence is CASSQNPLAAGGDWYEQYF. As DNA, the CDR3 is TGCGCCAGCAGCCAAAACCCTTTAGCTGCGGGAGGGGATTGGTACGAGCAGTACTTC.

V gene TRBV25-1 combines with J gene TRBJ1-5; no reliable D call. CDR3 length: 13 residues. The V end was cut by 4 bases, the J end by 2 bases, with 6 bases between. The germline gives CDR1 MGHDK, CDR2 SYGVNS. CDR3: CASSATGNQPQHF. CDR3 DNA: TGTGCCAGCAGTGCAACAGGCAATCAGCCCCAGCATTTT.

The chain has TRBV19 and TRBJ1-4; TRBD1 is a possible D gene (6 bases). Germline V lookup: CDR1 LNHDA, CDR2 SQIVND (reference sequence). V was shortened by 3 bases and J by 6 bases, with 17 bases between the two germline ends. The CDR3 is 16 amino acids. The CDR3 region is CASSISRVSGDEKLFF. The CDR3 coding sequence is TGTGCCAGTAGTATCAGTCGGGTCTCAGGGGATGAAAAACTGTTTTTT. Full variable domain (rest looked up from reference TRBV19 and TRBJ1-4): DGGITQSPKYLFRKEGQNVTLSCEQNLNHDAMYWYRQDPGQGLRLIYYSQIVNDFQKGDIAEGYSVSREKKESFPLTVTSAQKNPTAFYLCASSISRVSGDEKLFFGSGTQLSVL.

V gene TRBV5-1 combines with J gene TRBJ2-7, with D possibly being TRBD1 (5 bases). This CDR3 has 14 amino acids. Germline V lookup: CDR1 SGHRS, CDR2 YFSETQ. Trimming shortened V by 0 bases and J by 4 bases, and 11 bases separated the two germline ends. In nucleotides, the CDR3 is TGCGCCAGCAGCTTGGACTGGGGCCCTTACGAGCAGTACTTC. Translating it yields CASSLDWGPYEQYF.

The rearrangement links TRBV4-2 to TRBJ2-1; 11 bases are a match to TRBD2. This CDR3 is built from 22 residues. The germline V gene encodes CDR1 LGHNA and CDR2 YNFKEQ. Germline trimming cut 3 bases from V and 7 bases from J; bases unmatched to any gene: 26. This CDR3 is CASSHPREVIAGGARGWNEQFF. CDR3 nucleotide sequence: TGTGCCAGCAGCCACCCCCGTGAGGTGATAGCGGGGGGGGCTAGAGGTTGGAATGAGCAGTTCTTC.

V usage is TRBV28 and J usage is TRBJ2-2, with 12 nucleotides matching TRBD1. J was trimmed by 2 bases and V by 4 bases; bases with no gene match: 5. The CDR3 extends over 17 amino acids. Germline-derived CDR1 and CDR2 are MDHEN and SYDVKM. This CDR3 reads CASSSYGTGGNTGELFF. As DNA, the CDR3 is TGTGCCAGCAGTTCGTATGGGACAGGGGGCAACACCGGGGAGCTGTTTTTT.

The CDR3 spells CASSIDQTGVYNEQFF. DNA for the CDR3: TGTGCCAGTAGTATAGATCAGACGGGAGTGTACAATGAGCAGTTCTTC. The rearrangement uses TRBV19 and TRBJ2-1; possibly TRBD2 for D (6 bases). Germline loops: CDR1 LNHDA, CDR2 SQIVND (reference sequence). This CDR3 is built from 16 residues. V lost 0 bases to trimming and J lost 4 bases, with 13 bases between them. Complete variable domain (other parts from reference TRBV19 and TRBJ2-1): DGGITQSPKYLFRKEGQNVTLSCEQNLNHDAMYWYRQDPGQGLRLIYYSQIVNDFQKGDIAEGYSVSREKKESFPLTVTSAQKNPTAFYLCASSIDQTGVYNEQFFGPGTRLTVL.

The V and J genes are TRBV6-1 and TRBJ1-1, with D perhaps matching TRBD1 (6 bases). Trimming took 5 bases from V and 6 from J, leaving 10 bases between them. The CDR3 totals 12 residues. Germline CDR1 MNHNS, CDR2 SASEGT. DNA for the CDR3: TGTGCCAGCAGTACGACAGGAGCTGAAGCTTTCTTT. Amino acids: CASSTTGAEAFF.

The V call is TRBV4-2, the J call TRBJ2-1, with 12 bases identical to TRBD2. This CDR3 region has 16 residues. Germline trimming cut 3 bases from V and 4 bases from J; bases unmatched to any gene: 4. Germline V gene sequence: CDR1 LGHNA, CDR2 YNFKEQ. CDR3 sequence: CASSQETSGGYNEQFF. CDR3 DNA sequence: TGTGCCAGCAGCCAGGAAACTAGCGGGGGGTACAATGAGCAGTTCTTC.